This is a list of T cell receptor beta chains from one sample in a study of blood T cells in healthy people across ages. MiXCR, run by TCRdb on the 5' RACE reads, gives a single entry per CDR3 protein. The data show fewer than 900,000 distinct CDR3 sequences, with roughly 35% seen just once and roughly 13% held by the top ten. The sample consisted of blood. The receptor source for this set is a man between 18 and 29 years old in good health. CDR3s include the opening cysteine and the closing phenylalanine or tryptophan. D genes are given only for firm matches. Where a row states a size, it is once, few, many or the class of an expanded clone; other rows omit it.

once,TRBV28,TRBJ2-3,TRBD2,TGTGCCAGCACCCCATGGCCGGGACTAGCGGCCCTTAGCACAGATACGCAGTATTTT,CASTPWPGLAALSTDTQYF
.,TRBV19,TRBJ1-2,.,TGTGCCAGTAGTATAGCCTATGGCTACACCTTC,CASSIAYGYTF
.,TRBV28,TRBJ2-1,.,TGTGCCAGCAGCTTCCCCCAGCCACTTGCAGTGCAGTTCTTC,CASSFPQPLAVQFF
.,TRBV20-1,TRBJ1-1,.,TGCAGTGCTAGAGATATAGGGGCTTTAAGTTGGGGCACTGAAGCTTTCTTT,CSARDIGALSWGTEAFF
.,TRBV21-1,TRBJ2-1,.,TGTGCCAGCAGCAAAGAAGGCAGGGACGGTCAGGGGGTAAATGAGCAGTTCTTC,CASSKEGRDGQGVNEQFF
many,TRBV30,TRBJ2-7,.,TGTGCCTGGTCACCACAGGGTTTCTACGAGCAGTACTTC,CAWSPQGFYEQYF
.,TRBV6-6,TRBJ1-1,.,TGTGCCAGCAGTTTGGGGGTTCAGTATAGGGACACTGAAGCTTTCTTT,CASSLGVQYRDTEAFF
.,TRBV12-3/TRBV12-4,TRBJ2-5,TRBD2,TGTGCCAGCAGTTTAGGGTGGGGGGGCCAAGAGACCCAGTACTTC,CASSLGWGGQETQYF
few,TRBV15,TRBJ1-4,TRBD1,TGTGCCACCAGCAGGCAGACAGGGGCCCTTAATGAAAAACTGTTTTTT,CATSRQTGALNEKLFF
many,TRBV4-1,TRBJ1-4,.,TGCGCCAGCAGCTCTGGACAGAGGGCTTATGGACTGTTTTTT,CASSSGQRAYGLFF
.,TRBV27,TRBJ1-6,.,TGTGCCAGCACCTGGGGGAGCTCCTATAATTCACCCCTCCACTTT,CASTWGSSYNSPLHF
many,TRBV12-3/TRBV12-4,TRBJ1-2,TRBD1,TGTGCCAGCATTACGACAGGGACCTATGGCTACACCTTC,CASITTGTYGYTF